The clone carrying this T cell receptor (beta chain) was found a few times. Its antigen is unknown. TCRdb fed the 5' RACE reads into MiXCR, producing one record per CDR3 protein. This sample has around 530,000 distinct CDR3 sequences, with over 12% found just once. This CDR3 comprises 14 residues. The germline V gene encodes CDR1 SEHNR and CDR2 FQNEAQ (reference sequence). The germline V and J ends were trimmed by 6 bases and 8 bases, with 17 bases remaining between them. This entry is derived from a study of identical twins. Study-level findings and limits: The more abundant beta clonotypes in cord blood had fewer insertions, and memory repertoires did not show this.

These same data were also listed under a study on yellow fever vaccine responses in identical twins.

What was sequenced was CD4+ T cells sorted from blood. This chain joins TRBV7-9 and TRBJ2-1; the D gene is possibly TRBD2 (6 bases). The sequence was obtained from a woman under 30 in good health. The CDR3 spells CASSPRDSGDEQFF. The CDR3 DNA reads TGTGCCAGCAGTCCCCGGGACTCTGGGGATGAGCAGTTCTTC.